The 30 T cell receptor beta chains given below trace back to one sample, sequenced in a study of T cells in Graves' hyperthyroidism and ophthalmopathy. Amplification yielded TCR beta CDR3 regions, with RNA transcripts as the source. When the TCR CDR3 underwent first-round RT-PCR, the HTBI primer set was used. TCRdb recomputed calls from the multiplex PCR reads with MiXCR, one row per CDR3 protein. The table lists about 640,000 distinct CDR3 sequences, roughly 20% of them singletons. The specimen was blood. The source is a man aged 25-40 years with Graves' ophthalmopathy.

The chain links TRBV30 to TRBJ2-3; no firm D call. The length of the CDR3 is 14 residues. V was cut by 0 bases and J by 0 bases, with 7 bases left in between. Germline assignment: CDR1 GTSNPN and CDR2 SVGIG (reference sequence). The CDR3 spells CAWSVLTSTDTQYF. Here the CDR3 DNA reads TGTGCCTGGAGTGTACTGACTAGCACAGATACGCAGTATTTT.

As concerns this clonotype: A read error may account for a junction end that differs from germline. The chain joins TRBV7-9 to TRBJ2-1; unclear D gene. The germline CDR1 and CDR2 sequences are SEHNR and FQNEAQ (reference sequence). The CDR3 sequence is 17 residues long. This CDR3 is CAGSPHKRMDNDNEQFF. As DNA, the CDR3 is TGTGCCGGCAGCCCCCATAAAAGGATGGATAATGACAATGAGCAGTTCTTC.

Details on this clonotype: A much larger clone differs by one base, so this may be a read error. The CDR3 coding sequence is TGTGCCGGCAGGGAGGGACAGGGGGTTCTGCAGCCCCAGCATTTT. It yields the protein CAGREGQGVLQPQHF. V and J are TRBV2 and TRBJ1-5; 11 bases agree with TRBD1. CDR3 length: 15 amino acids. Germline CDR1 reads SNHLY; CDR2 reads FYNNEI.

This clonotype appeared many times. J is TRBJ2-5 and V is TRBV20-1; a weak D match, TRBD1 (5 bases). The germline V gene encodes CDR1 DFQATT and CDR2 SNEGSKA (reference sequence). The CDR3 contains 17 residues. V lost 4 bases and J lost 1, with 22 bases in between. This CDR3 is CSATPDDPPDSQETQYF. CDR3 nucleotides: TGCAGTGCTACCCCCGATGACCCGCCCGACAGCCAAGAGACCCAGTACTTC.

The rearrangement links TRBV28 to TRBJ2-7, with 7 bases identical to TRBD2. CDR1 is MDHEN and CDR2 is SYDVKM in the germline V gene. Germline trimming cut 6 bases from V and 1 base from J; bases unmatched to any gene: 6. This CDR3 comprises 14 residues. Here the CDR3 DNA reads TGTGCCAGCAGCCCCCTTAGCGGGTCCTACGAGCAGTACTTC. It codes for CASSPLSGSYEQYF.

The CDR3 region has the DNA TGTGCCAGCAGCTACCAGGATGAGCAGTACTTC. This encodes CASSYQDEQYF. The rearrangement links TRBV3-1 to TRBJ2-7; the D is unclear. V lost 5 bases and J lost 7, with 9 bases in between. The CDR3 totals 11 residues. Germline V CDR1 and CDR2: LGHDT, YNNKEL (reference sequence).

A few counts support this clonotype. The J gene is TRBJ1-2, the V gene TRBV10-3; no definite D call. Germline CDR1 is ENHRY and CDR2 is SYGVKD. V was cut by 6 bases and J by 3 bases, with 11 bases left in between. The CDR3 consists of 13 residues. Here the CDR3 reads CAISGSDHYGYTF. The CDR3 region has the DNA TGTGCCATCAGCGGATCGGACCACTATGGCTACACCTTC.

Of note for this clonotype: A single base separates this from a much larger clone, so it may be a read error. The V and J genes are TRBV5-1 and TRBJ1-1, with 8 bases identical to TRBD1. The CDR3 length is 16 residues. Germline V gene data show CDR1 as SGHRS and CDR2 as YFSETQ. CDR3 DNA sequence: TGCGCCAGCAGCTTTGTCGCAGGGGGCAAGGACACTGGAGCTTTCTTT. Protein product: CASSFVAGGKDTGAFF.

Many counts were recorded for this clonotype. This sequence joins TRBV28 and TRBJ2-5; 11 bases agree with TRBD1. The trim removed 5 bases at V and 4 bases at J, leaving 9 bases unmatched. CDR1 and CDR2 from the germline V gene are MDHEN and SYDVKM. The CDR3 consists of 16 residues. The CDR3 loop is CASSATGQGGIETQYF. The CDR3 DNA reads TGTGCCAGCAGTGCAACGGGACAGGGGGGGATAGAGACCCAGTACTTC.

This clonotype was found a few times. J is TRBJ2-7 and V is TRBV6-1, with D unclear. Trimming stripped 5 bases from V and 3 bases from J, with 11 bases between. The CDR3 spans 13 residues. Germline V gives CDR1 MNHNS, CDR2 SASEGT. CDR3 bases: TGTGCCAGCAGTCACCCCAGCTACTACGAGCAGTACTTC. It is translated as CASSHPSYYEQYF.

The chain couples TRBV7-9 to TRBJ2-2; 8 bases align to TRBD1. Trimming cost V 2 bases and J 7 bases; bases outside gene matches: 3. The CDR3 extends over 14 amino acids. The germline V gene has CDR1 SEHNR and CDR2 FQNEAQ (reference sequence). This CDR3 reads CASSLNTGGGELFF. In nucleotides, the CDR3 is TGTGCCAGCAGCTTAAACACAGGGGGCGGGGAGCTGTTTTTT.

This clonotype was observed at least ten times. This chain joins TRBV11-2 and TRBJ1-2, with 7 positions matching TRBD1. CDR3 length equals 18 residues. Trimming removed 0 bases from V and 2 bases from J; junction bases left unmatched: 12. Per the germline V gene, CDR1 is SGHAT and CDR2 is FQNNGV. The CDR3 sequence is CASSLDRQGVFENYGYTF. CDR3 bases: TGTGCCAGCAGCTTAGACCGACAGGGTGTATTCGAAAACTATGGCTACACCTTC.

This sequence joins TRBV20-1 and TRBJ2-7; TRBD2 might be the D (6 bases). The germline V and J ends were trimmed by 3 bases and 2 bases, with 8 bases remaining between them. The CDR3 contains 12 residues. CDR1 and CDR2 (germline): DFQATT, SNEGSKA (reference sequence). Here the CDR3 DNA reads TGCAGTGCTAGTAGCGGCACCTACGAGCAGTACTTC. Translated, it gives CSASSGTYEQYF.

This clonotype was counted many times. The chain carries TRBV11-1 and TRBJ2-1; TRBD1 matches at 7 bases. V lost 3 bases to trimming and J lost 3 bases; unmatched junction nucleotides: 5. Germline lookup yields CDR1 SGHAT and CDR2 FQDESV (reference sequence). CDR3 length: 15 amino acids. CDR3 region: CASSFGDSHYNEQFF. The CDR3 nucleotides are TGTGCCAGCAGCTTCGGGGACAGTCACTACAATGAGCAGTTCTTC. Full variable domain (missing parts from reference TRBV11-1 and TRBJ2-1): EAEVAQSPRYKITEKSQAVAFWCDPISGHATLYWYRQILGQGPELLVQFQDESVVDDSQLPKDRFSAERLKGVDSTLKIQPAELGDSAMYLCASSFGDSHYNEQFFGPGTRLTVL.

In its sample, this clonotype was seen many times. This chain joins TRBV20-1 and TRBJ2-3; 7 nucleotides align to TRBD2. CDR1 and CDR2 (germline): DFQATT, SNEGSKA (reference sequence). CDR3 size: 16 residues. The J segment lost 2 bases and the V segment lost 1 base, leaving 9 bases of the junction unmatched. The CDR3 region is CSARVVASGLTDTQYF. DNA for the CDR3: TGCAGTGCTAGAGTGGTAGCTAGCGGACTCACAGATACGCAGTATTTT.

The chain has TRBV6-8 and TRBJ2-1; no definite D call. This CDR3 has 15 amino acids. Looked up from germline, CDR1 is MNHGY and CDR2 is SAAAGT. V was clipped by 0 bases and J by 3 bases, with 9 bases between them. CDR3 in amino acids: CASSYSPTYYNEQFF. The DNA of the CDR3 is TGTGCCAGCAGTTACTCGCCGACCTACTACAATGAGCAGTTCTTC.

V is TRBV6-1 and J is TRBJ1-6; 8 bases are shared with TRBD1. The V and J ends lost 8 bases and 7 bases, in that order; junction bases with no gene match: 10. The germline gives CDR1 MNHNS, CDR2 SASEGT. This CDR3 contains 15 residues. CDR3 sequence: CASCPGTGKNSPLHF. Here the CDR3 DNA reads TGTGCCAGCTGTCCAGGGACAGGCAAAAATTCACCCCTCCACTTT.

V usage is TRBV4-2 and J usage is TRBJ1-2; the D is unclear. The CDR3 has 14 residues. Trimming removed 1 base from V and 7 bases from J, with 13 bases in between. CDR1 is LGHNA and CDR2 is YNFKEQ in the germline V gene. The CDR3 DNA follows: TGTGCCAGCAGCCAAGCTATGTCGGAGATTGGCTACACCTTC. It yields the protein CASSQAMSEIGYTF.

This clonotype has more than one count but fewer than ten. J is TRBJ2-1 and V is TRBV7-2; no firm D call. The length of the CDR3 is 14 residues. Per the germline V gene, CDR1 is SGHTA and CDR2 is FQGNSA. The V end was cut by 1 base, the J end by 3 bases, with 7 bases between. DNA for the CDR3: TGTGCCAGCAGCTTAGAAGAGTACTACAATGAGCAGTTCTTC. It is translated as CASSLEEYYNEQFF. Full variable domain (missing parts from reference TRBV7-2 and TRBJ2-1): GAGVSQSPSNKVTEKGKDVELRCDPISGHTALYWYRQSLGQGLEFLIYFQGNSAPDKSGLPSDRFSAERTGGSVSTLTIQRTQQEDSAVYLCASSLEEYYNEQFFGPGTRLTVL.

This clonotype was found many times. The J gene is TRBJ1-1, the V gene TRBV28, with TRBD1 identical over 7 bases. The CDR3 is 15 amino acids. Germline loops: CDR1 MDHEN, CDR2 SYDVKM. The junction had 10 bases not matched to a gene; V was cut back by 8 bases and J by 1 base. The CDR3 here is CASPPSGGTNTEAFF. The CDR3 region has the DNA TGTGCCAGCCCTCCCTCAGGGGGGACGAACACTGAAGCTTTCTTT.

The J gene is TRBJ1-6, the V gene TRBV7-2; D gene ambiguous. The germline gives CDR1 SGHTA, CDR2 FQGNSA. The CDR3 is made up of 12 amino acids. The germline V and J ends were trimmed by 1 base and 8 bases, with 3 bases remaining between them. The CDR3 region is CASSLVHSPLHF. The CDR3 DNA follows: TGTGCCAGCAGCTTAGTGCATTCACCCCTCCACTTT.

This clonotype was seen a few times. This rearrangement joins TRBV6-1 to TRBJ2-1, with 8 bases that match TRBD2. This CDR3 is 17 amino acids long. J gave up 10 bases and V 6 bases, and 20 bases lay outside the gene matches. Germline V lookup: CDR1 MNHNS, CDR2 SASEGT. DNA of the CDR3: TGTGCCAGCAGCCCTAGTCAGCGGGAGTGGGGCCCGGACGAGCAGTTCTTC. Its translation: CASSPSQREWGPDEQFF.

This clonotype was recorded a few times. V usage is TRBV20-1 and J usage is TRBJ2-7, with 10 bases aligning to TRBD2. Trimming took 5 bases from V and 2 from J; bases not matched to a gene: 6. The CDR3 totals 14 residues. Germline values: CDR1 DFQATT, CDR2 SNEGSKA (reference sequence). CDR3 region: CSAPSGRRPYEQYF. DNA for the CDR3: TGCAGTGCTCCTAGCGGGAGACGGCCCTACGAGCAGTACTTC.

The chain joins TRBV12-3 or TRBV12-4 to TRBJ2-4, with D perhaps matching TRBD2 (5 bases). V shed 7 bases and J shed 8 bases, with 9 bases lying between them. This CDR3 is built from 11 residues. The CDR3 DNA reads as TGTGCCAGCACCCACGGGGACATTCAGTACTTC. It specifies CASTHGDIQYF.

This clonotype was observed at least ten times. J is TRBJ2-3 and V is TRBV15, with D perhaps matching TRBD2 (5 bases). CDR3 length equals 13 residues. Germline V gene data show CDR1 as LNHNV and CDR2 as YYDKDF (reference sequence). V was cut by 0 bases and J by 6 bases, with 7 bases left in between. The CDR3, as DNA: TGTGCCACCAGCAGAGACTGGAGGGATACGCAGTATTTT. It specifies CATSRDWRDTQYF.

This clonotype came up many times. The chain uses TRBV11-2 and TRBJ2-7; D call uncertain. The ends were cut back, 7 bases at V and 4 bases at J, with 14 bases in the middle. CDR3 length: 13 amino acids. Germline values: CDR1 SGHAT, CDR2 FQNNGV. The CDR3 loop is CASISTNEYEQYF. DNA for the CDR3: TGTGCCAGCATCTCTACAAATGAATACGAGCAGTACTTC.

In its sample, this clonotype was seen a few times. The chain links TRBV18 to TRBJ1-5, with a possible D match to TRBD1 (5 bases). Germline values: CDR1 KGHSH, CDR2 LQKENI. Trimming took off 3 bases at V and 4 bases at J, with 16 bases between the two ends. The CDR3 length is 16 residues. The CDR3 DNA sequence: TGTGCCAGCTCACCGGGACCTTCAGAGAGTAATCAGCCCCAGCATTTT. Amino acid sequence: CASSPGPSESNQPQHF.

This clonotype has at least ten counts. The rearrangement joins TRBV14 to TRBJ2-1; 11 nucleotides match TRBD2. CDR3 length equals 15 residues. Trimming at V came to 4 bases and at J to 9 bases, leaving 8 bases not matched to a gene. Germline CDR1 is SGHDN and CDR2 is FVKESK. The CDR3 bases are TGTGCCAGCAGCCTAACCGGGACTAGCGGCGTTGAGCAGTTCTTC. Its protein is CASSLTGTSGVEQFF.

This clonotype was counted ten times or more. The chain combines TRBV30 with TRBJ1-2; D possibly corresponds to TRBD1 (5 bases). V lost 2 bases and J 0 bases, leaving 13 bases between the germline ends. The CDR3 loop spans 15 amino acids. Germline loops: CDR1 GTSNPN, CDR2 SVGIG (reference sequence). In DNA, the CDR3 is TGTGCCTGGAGTCCCTACAAGACAGCTAACTATGGCTACACCTTC. Encoded protein: CAWSPYKTANYGYTF.

In its sample, this clonotype was seen many times. This chain uses TRBV11-2 with TRBJ2-2, with D tentatively TRBD1 (6 bases). Trimming took 1 base from V and 7 from J, leaving 10 bases between them. There are 14 residues in the CDR3. CDR1 is SGHAT and CDR2 is FQNNGV in the germline V gene. In DNA, the CDR3 is TGTGCCAGCAGCTTAGTGGGGGCGGTCGGGGAGCTGTTTTTT. Translating it yields CASSLVGAVGELFF.